Given below is one T cell receptor (beta chain) in context. Its antigen remains unidentified. The germline V and J ends were trimmed by 5 bases and 0 bases, with 16 bases remaining between them. The CDR3 has 16 residues. Germline V gene sequence: CDR1 ENHRY, CDR2 SYGVKD. The sample originates from a study of OX40 agonist ivuxolimab in advanced cancers. Study-wide background: Partial responses occurred in three patients (one hepatocellular carcinoma, two cutaneous melanoma).

Findings and limits, study-wide: Some nonresponders also had low normalized T-cell clonal expansion. Fewer expanded clones were found on average in CD4+ than in CD8+ T cells.

The method was immunoSEQ multiplex PCR; TCRdb's version includes in-frame clones alone and lacks a portion of them. The data hold about 76,000 clones, with roughly 84% observed a single time. The gene calls are TRBV10-3 and TRBJ2-5; no clear D gene. This sequence originates from an adult with an advanced solid tumor such as melanoma, head and neck, liver or kidney cancer. The starting material was CD4+ or CD8+ T cells sorted from blood, obtained in a trial of the OX40 agonist ivuxolimab. Here the CDR3 DNA reads TGTGCCATCAGTACCTTTGGGGTTCCCAACCAAGAGACCCAGTACTTC. It encodes CAISTFGVPNQETQYF.